What follows are 7 T cell receptor beta chains derived from one specimen sequenced in a study of T cell changes during pregnancy in multiple sclerosis. The method was immunoSEQ multiplex PCR; TCRdb's version includes in-frame clones alone and lacks a portion of them. The top ten hold 0.7% to 0.9% of the sample, which has 100,000 or so clones, almost 95% seen once. Sample: peripheral blood, taken before pregnancy. Receptors originate from a female donor with multiple sclerosis, enrolled in a pregnancy study.

The CDR3 nucleotides are TGCGCCAGCAGCCGACTAGCGGGACCGGGTAACAATGAGCAGTTCTTC. Protein: CASSRLAGPGNNEQFF. The chain recombines TRBV10-1 with TRBJ2-1; the match to TRBD2 covers 11 bases. The germline V gene encodes CDR1 WNHNN and CDR2 SYGVQD (reference sequence). Unmatched junction bases numbered 9, after V lost 6 bases and J lost 5 bases. The CDR3 has 16 residues.

The rearrangement joins TRBV28 to TRBJ1-5; D might be TRBD1 (6 bases). With 3 bases removed from V and 5 bases from J, the gap between germline ends came to 11 bases. CDR1 is MDHEN and CDR2 is SYDVKM in the germline V gene. The CDR3 length is 14 residues. The CDR3 DNA reads TGTGCCAGCAGTTTGGAACAGGGAGATCAGCCCCAGCATTTT. Its protein product is CASSLEQGDQPQHF.

V usage is TRBV6-1 and J usage is TRBJ2-7, with 11 bases that match TRBD2. CDR3 length equals 18 residues. V lost 4 bases, J lost 2 bases, and 13 bases stayed unmatched. Germline CDR1 reads MNHNS; CDR2 reads SASEGT. The CDR3 protein is CASSGYLAGGGRTYEQYF. CDR3 nucleotides: TGTGCCAGCAGTGGATACTTAGCGGGAGGGGGAAGGACCTACGAGCAGTACTTC.

This sequence joins TRBV19 and TRBJ1-1, with a weak D call TRBD1 (5 bases). V dropped 4 bases and J dropped 3 bases, with 18 bases sitting between them. The germline gives CDR1 LNHDA, CDR2 SQIVND (reference sequence). This CDR3 contains 16 residues. The CDR3 sequence: CASSTSGRGTHTEAFF. CDR3 in DNA: TGTGCCAGTAGTACCTCCGGGAGGGGTACCCACACTGAAGCTTTCTTT.

The chain carries TRBV5-1 and TRBJ2-1; tentative D call: TRBD1 (5 bases). With 0 bases removed from V and 2 bases from J, the gap between germline ends came to 12 bases. Germline V CDR1 and CDR2: SGHRS, YFSETQ. CDR3 length: 16 amino acids. CDR3 loop: CASSLEGHPTYNEQFF. DNA of the CDR3: TGCGCCAGCAGCTTGGAAGGACACCCTACCTACAATGAGCAGTTCTTC. Full variable domain (missing parts from reference TRBV5-1 and TRBJ2-1): KAGVTQTPRYLIKTRGQQVTLSCSPISGHRSVSWYQQTPGQGLQFLFEYFSETQRNKGNFPGRFSGRQFSNSRSEMNVSTLELGDSALYLCASSLEGHPTYNEQFFGPGTRLTVL.

This clone was counted once. The gene calls are TRBV5-1 and TRBJ2-3, with 7 bases aligning to TRBD1. V lost 5 bases and J lost 3; bases outside the gene matches: 3. CDR1 is SGHRS and CDR2 is YFSETQ in the germline V gene. The CDR3 is 13 amino acids. CDR3 loop: CASRQGSTDTQYF. The CDR3 region has the DNA TGCGCCAGCAGACAGGGGTCGACAGATACGCAGTATTTT.

This CDR3 reads CASSPGTGIYNEQFF. The CDR3 nucleotides are TGTGCCAGCAGTCCCGGGACAGGGATCTACAATGAGCAGTTCTTC. The V and J genes are TRBV6-5 and TRBJ2-1; 9 bases fit TRBD1. Germline CDR1 and CDR2: MNHEY and SVGAGI. The J segment lost 3 bases and the V segment lost 5 bases, leaving 5 bases of the junction unmatched. The length of the CDR3 is 15 residues.